This T cell receptor (beta chain) was identified during a study of T cells in Graves' hyperthyroidism and ophthalmopathy. Amplification targeted TCR beta CDR3 regions from RNA transcripts. First-round RT-PCR with HTBI primers amplified the TCR CDR3 region. TCRdb recomputed calls from the multiplex PCR reads with MiXCR, one row per CDR3 protein. The sample holds over 700,000 distinct CDR3 sequences, approximately 18% seen once. Sequencing used blood. The origin of this receptor is a woman in her forties or fifties with Graves' hyperthyroidism that later progressed to Graves' ophthalmopathy.

The CDR3 sequence: CASSAGPSYNSPLHF. The CDR3 coding sequence is TGCGCCAGCAGCGCCGGTCCATCCTATAATTCACCCCTCCACTTT. The rearrangement uses TRBV5-1 and TRBJ1-6, with D uncertain. This CDR3 spans 15 amino acids. The V gene's germline CDR1 is SGHRS and CDR2 YFSETQ. V lost 4 bases and J lost 1, with 9 bases in between.